One and the same sample provided the 29 T cell receptor beta chains below, sequenced in a study of blood T cell repertoires in COVID-19. Measured with immunoSEQ multiplex PCR; TCRdb has only the in-frame clones, and not every one. The repertoire has 110,000 or so clones, more than 70% of them found once; the top ten carry approximately 5%. Material: peripheral blood. These receptors originate from an older woman with COVID-19, enrolled during active disease.

This clone was counted only a few times. The genes are TRBV19 and TRBJ1-1, with D tentatively TRBD1 (6 bases). This CDR3 comprises 15 residues. Trimming cost V 7 bases and J 4 bases, with 19 bases left between them. Germline loops: CDR1 LNHDA, CDR2 SQIVND (reference sequence). The CDR3 region is CASMRGDRSATEAFF. CDR3 DNA sequence: TGTGCCAGTATGAGGGGTGACAGGTCCGCCACTGAAGCTTTCTTT.

The count of this clone is one. The rearrangement uses TRBV6-6 and TRBJ1-1, with TRBD1 as a possible D gene (5 bases). V was trimmed by 5 bases and J by 4 bases, leaving 8 bases between them. Per germline, CDR1 MNHNY and CDR2 SVGAGI (reference sequence). This CDR3 region has 12 residues. Here the CDR3 reads CASSRGGTEAFF. The CDR3, as DNA: TGTGCCAGCAGTAGGGGTGGCACTGAAGCTTTCTTT.

This clone was seen only once. V is TRBV19 and J is TRBJ1-5; 8 nucleotides agree with TRBD1. The CDR3 consists of 15 residues. Germline V gene sequence: CDR1 LNHDA, CDR2 SQIVND (reference sequence). V lost 8 bases to trimming and J lost 0 bases; unmatched junction nucleotides: 6. CDR3 sequence (DNA): TGTGCCAGTCAGGGGGCCTCATATAGCAATCAGCCCCAGCATTTT. Its protein product is CASQGASYSNQPQHF.

This chain uses TRBV2 with TRBJ2-5; D call uncertain. Germline lookup yields CDR1 SNHLY and CDR2 FYNNEI. Trimming removed 1 base at V and 7 bases at J, with 13 bases between. The CDR3 runs to 14 residues. The CDR3 here is CASSEEHPSGTQYF. CDR3 nucleotide sequence: TGTGCCAGCAGTGAAGAACACCCGTCGGGGACCCAGTACTTC.

This chain joins TRBV18 and TRBJ1-1; D uncertain. There are 17 residues in the CDR3. Germline CDR1 is KGHSH and CDR2 is LQKENI. V shed 3 bases and J shed 2 bases, with 19 bases lying between them. CDR3 loop: CASSPSQAYFSNTEAFF. The CDR3 region has the DNA TGTGCCAGCTCACCGTCCCAGGCTTATTTTTCCAACACTGAAGCTTTCTTT.

CDR3 sequence reads: CSASPGDRGITEAFF. CDR3 in DNA: TGCAGTGCTAGTCCTGGGGACAGGGGGATCACTGAAGCTTTCTTT. V is TRBV20-1 and J is TRBJ1-1; 11 positions agree with TRBD1. J was trimmed by 4 bases and V by 3 bases; bases with no gene match: 7. Germline loops: CDR1 DFQATT, CDR2 SNEGSKA (reference sequence). The CDR3 totals 15 residues.

This chain uses TRBV4-2 with TRBJ2-5; TRBD2 agrees at 8 bases. The CDR3 sequence is 14 residues long. V was pared by 1 base and J by 4 bases, with 2 bases of the junction left unmatched. Germline V gene data show CDR1 as LGHNA and CDR2 as YNFKEQ. CDR3: CASSQAGGIETQYF. The CDR3, as DNA: TGTGCCAGCAGCCAAGCGGGGGGGATAGAGACCCAGTACTTC.

The chain combines TRBV18 with TRBJ2-1; TRBD1 aligns across 7 bases. The germline V gene has CDR1 KGHSH and CDR2 LQKENI. Losses at the gene ends were 3 bases for V and 8 bases for J; bases not matched to a gene: 7. The CDR3 runs to 14 residues. The CDR3 spells CASSPGTEGDEQFF. DNA of the CDR3: TGTGCCAGCTCACCCGGGACAGAGGGGGATGAGCAGTTCTTC.

This clone was seen only a few times. The chain joins TRBV5-1 to TRBJ1-2, with D perhaps TRBD1 (6 bases). V was pared by 4 bases and J by 4 bases, with 17 bases between. This CDR3 has 15 amino acids. The V gene's germline CDR1 is SGHRS and CDR2 YFSETQ. The CDR3 loop reads CASSPRQAFGYGYTF. The DNA of the CDR3 is TGCGCCAGCAGCCCTAGACAGGCTTTCGGCTATGGCTACACCTTC.

The gene calls are TRBV5-1 and TRBJ1-6, with 7 positions matching TRBD1. With V trimmed by 3 bases and J by 0 bases, 6 bases remained unmatched. The CDR3 totals 17 residues. Germline V CDR1 and CDR2: SGHRS, YFSETQ. CDR3 DNA: TGCGCCAGCAGCTCCGTCCGACAGGGCTCCTATAATTCACCCCTCCACTTT. This translates into CASSSVRQGSYNSPLHF.

This clone has just one count. Additional DNA sequences in this sample encode the identical CDR3. The V call is TRBV7-9, the J call TRBJ1-2, with D uncertain. Looked up from germline, CDR1 is SEHNR and CDR2 is FQNEAQ (reference sequence). V was clipped by 1 base and J by 4 bases, with 4 bases between them. There are 12 residues in the CDR3. The CDR3 sequence is CASSLGLYGYTF. The CDR3 DNA is TGTGCCAGCAGCTTAGGGCTCTATGGCTACACCTTC.

V gene TRBV25-1 combines with J gene TRBJ1-4; D gene ambiguous. In germline, CDR1 is MGHDK, CDR2 SYGVNS. The CDR3 totals 13 residues. V gave up 6 bases and J gave up 8 bases, with 13 bases separating them. CDR3 sequence (DNA): TGTGCCAGCAGGGATACCGGGAGCGAAAAACTGTTTTTT. Protein sequence: CASRDTGSEKLFF.

The DNA of the CDR3 is TGTGCCTGGAGCCCTACCCGGGACAGGGGCACGAACACTGAAGCTTTCTTT. Translation: CAWSPTRDRGTNTEAFF. The chain employs TRBV30 and TRBJ1-1, with TRBD1 identical over 10 bases. CDR3 size: 17 residues. V lost 3 bases and J lost 1; bases outside the gene matches: 11. Per the germline V gene, CDR1 is GTSNPN and CDR2 is SVGIG (reference sequence).

This chain joins TRBV4-3 and TRBJ2-2; 15 bases align to TRBD2. With 1 base clipped from V and 7 bases from J, the junction kept 10 bases outside the gene matches. The CDR3 is 19 amino acids. CDR1 is LGHNA and CDR2 is YSLEER in the germline V gene. This CDR3 reads CASSQGLGLAGGQDGELFF. Here the CDR3 DNA reads TGCGCCAGCAGCCAAGGGCTAGGACTAGCGGGGGGGCAAGACGGGGAGCTGTTTTTT.

This chain links TRBV6-5 with TRBJ1-2; TRBD1 agrees at 7 bases. Germline CDR1 is MNHEY and CDR2 is SVGAGI. This CDR3 contains 13 residues. V trimming: 8 bases; J trimming: 1 base; junction bases outside the gene matches: 4. CDR3 in amino acids: CASRQGDNYGYTF. The CDR3 DNA reads as TGTGCCAGCCGACAGGGAGATAACTATGGCTACACCTTC.

The V call is TRBV4-3, the J call TRBJ1-2, with D possibly TRBD1 on 6 matching bases. CDR1 and CDR2 (germline): LGHNA, YSLEER. Between the trimmed V and J ends, which lost 0 bases and 7 bases, there was a span of 9 bases. This CDR3 has 13 amino acids. Here the CDR3 DNA reads TGCGCCAGCAGCCAAGAGGCAGGGGTTGGCTACACCTTC. Its protein product is CASSQEAGVGYTF.

This chain joins TRBV4-2 and TRBJ1-4, with D perhaps TRBD1 (5 bases). This CDR3 spans 16 amino acids. Germline V gene data show CDR1 as LGHNA and CDR2 as YNFKEQ. The V end lost 4 bases, the J end lost 8 bases, and 20 bases lay between the germline ends. The CDR3, as DNA: TGTGCCAGCAGCCCCACCCCGGGGGGAGAGAGAGAAAAACTGTTTTTT. Translating gives CASSPTPGGEREKLFF.

J is TRBJ1-2 and V is TRBV12-3 or TRBV12-4; D may be TRBD1 (5 bases). V was clipped by 2 bases and J by 14 bases, with 12 bases between them. The CDR3 consists of 11 residues. The CDR3 DNA reads as TGTGCCAGCAGTTTATCCGGGACTTTGACCTTC. Protein product: CASSLSGTLTF.

The V gene is TRBV5-4, the J gene TRBJ2-3; 8 nucleotides agree with TRBD2. The germline CDR1 and CDR2 sequences are SGHNT and YYREEE (reference sequence). CDR3 length equals 16 residues. The junction had 4 bases not matched to a gene; V was cut back by 0 bases and J by 1 base. CDR3 nucleotide sequence: TGTGCCAGCAGCTTGGATCGGGGGGGGCGCACAGATACGCAGTATTTT. Protein: CASSLDRGGRTDTQYF.

The V and J genes are TRBV6-5 and TRBJ1-1; D is undetermined. Trimming took off 0 bases at V and 4 bases at J, with 9 bases between the two ends. CDR1 MNHEY and CDR2 SVGAGI come from the germline V gene. The CDR3 has 14 amino acids. The CDR3 protein is CASSYSTGGTEAFF. The DNA for the CDR3 is TGTGCCAGCAGTTACTCGACGGGAGGCACTGAAGCTTTCTTT.

The genes are TRBV6-1 and TRBJ1-2; D ambiguous. Trimming cost V 2 bases and J 2 bases, with 3 bases left between them. The CDR3 is 12 amino acids. Germline assignment: CDR1 MNHNS and CDR2 SASEGT. The CDR3 protein is CASSEPNYGYTF. The CDR3 DNA sequence: TGTGCCAGCAGTGAACCGAACTATGGCTACACCTTC.

The rearrangement links TRBV14 to TRBJ2-1; 8 nucleotides match TRBD2. The CDR3 spans 15 residues. After removal of 4 bases from V and 4 bases from J, the junction contained 6 bases not matched to a gene. Per germline, CDR1 SGHDN and CDR2 FVKESK. The CDR3 coding sequence is TGTGCCAGCAGCCCATCGGGGGGGCCTTACAATGAGCAGTTCTTC. This sequence encodes CASSPSGGPYNEQFF.

The chain is built from TRBV28 and TRBJ1-2; TRBD1 might be the D (6 bases). Deletions cut 4 bases from V and 1 base from J, with 13 bases between. The length of the CDR3 is 15 residues. CDR1 MDHEN and CDR2 SYDVKM come from the germline V gene. CDR3 amino acids: CASSSSGVDNYGYTF. The CDR3 nucleotides are TGTGCCAGCAGTTCTTCAGGGGTGGATAACTATGGCTACACCTTC.

The V gene is TRBV28, the J gene TRBJ1-2; TRBD1 matches at 12 bases. V gave up 6 bases and J gave up 8 bases; unmatched junction bases: 7. This CDR3 is built from 14 residues. Germline CDR1 reads MDHEN; CDR2 reads SYDVKM. For the CDR3, the DNA is TGTGCCAGCAGGGCGGGACAGGGGGCTTACGGCTACACCTTC. Its protein is CASRAGQGAYGYTF.

V gene TRBV6-5 combines with J gene TRBJ1-1, with D unresolved. The germline CDR1 and CDR2 sequences are MNHEY and SVGAGI. The V end was cut by 7 bases, the J end by 6 bases, with 18 bases between. The CDR3 is made up of 14 amino acids. The CDR3 coding sequence is TGTGCCAGCACCACCCCGGGAGGAGTCGCTGAAGCTTTCTTT. This sequence encodes CASTTPGGVAEAFF.

In this sample, this clone turned up once. This chain connects TRBV14 to TRBJ1-1, with 8 nucleotides matching TRBD1. The length of the CDR3 is 14 residues. Germline CDR1 and CDR2: SGHDN and FVKESK. V lost 0 bases and J lost 9; bases outside the gene matches: 6. CDR3 region: CASSQETGAKQAFF. The CDR3, as DNA: TGTGCCAGCAGCCAAGAGACAGGGGCTAAGCAAGCTTTCTTT.

This chain joins TRBV2 and TRBJ2-1, with 9 bases aligning to TRBD2. The CDR3 runs 16 residues. Germline V gene sequence: CDR1 SNHLY, CDR2 FYNNEI. V trimming: 3 bases; J trimming: 9 bases; junction bases outside the gene matches: 12. The CDR3 sequence is CASSEQVAGDGGEQFF. The CDR3 region has the DNA TGTGCCAGCAGTGAGCAGGTAGCGGGGGATGGGGGTGAGCAGTTCTTC.

This sequence joins TRBV5-1 and TRBJ2-7, with D hard to call. V was pared by 1 base and J by 5 bases, with 13 bases between. This CDR3 contains 14 residues. Germline values: CDR1 SGHRS, CDR2 YFSETQ. The DNA of the CDR3 is TGCGCCAGCAGCTTGAGGTTCCCTCGGGACGAGCAGTACTTC. Translation gives CASSLRFPRDEQYF. The variable domain in full, completed from reference TRBV5-1 and TRBJ2-7, reads KAGVTQTPRYLIKTRGQQVTLSCSPISGHRSVSWYQQTPGQGLQFLFEYFSETQRNKGNFPGRFSGRQFSNSRSEMNVSTLELGDSALYLCASSLRFPRDEQYFGPGTRLTVT.

CDR3 coding DNA: TGCGCCAGCAGCCAGCAGACGGACTTTAATGAAAAACTGTTTTTT. It codes for CASSQQTDFNEKLFF. This chain links TRBV4-3 with TRBJ1-4; D unresolved. The V end was cut by 3 bases, the J end by 4 bases, with 12 bases between. Germline CDR1 LGHNA, CDR2 YSLEER. The CDR3 is made up of 15 amino acids.